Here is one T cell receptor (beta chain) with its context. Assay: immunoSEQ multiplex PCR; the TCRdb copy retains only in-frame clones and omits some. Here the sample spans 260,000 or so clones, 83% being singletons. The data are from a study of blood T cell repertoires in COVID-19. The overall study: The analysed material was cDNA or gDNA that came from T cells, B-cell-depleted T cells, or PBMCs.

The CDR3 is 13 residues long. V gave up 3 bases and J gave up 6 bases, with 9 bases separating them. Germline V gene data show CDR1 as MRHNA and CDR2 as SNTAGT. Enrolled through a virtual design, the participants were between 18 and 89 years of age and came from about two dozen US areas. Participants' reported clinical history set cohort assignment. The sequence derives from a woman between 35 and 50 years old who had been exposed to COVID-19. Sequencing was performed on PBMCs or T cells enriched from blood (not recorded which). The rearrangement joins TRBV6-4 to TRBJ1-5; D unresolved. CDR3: CASSERYCQPQHF. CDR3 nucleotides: TGTGCCAGCAGTGAACGGTATTGTCAGCCCCAGCATTTT.